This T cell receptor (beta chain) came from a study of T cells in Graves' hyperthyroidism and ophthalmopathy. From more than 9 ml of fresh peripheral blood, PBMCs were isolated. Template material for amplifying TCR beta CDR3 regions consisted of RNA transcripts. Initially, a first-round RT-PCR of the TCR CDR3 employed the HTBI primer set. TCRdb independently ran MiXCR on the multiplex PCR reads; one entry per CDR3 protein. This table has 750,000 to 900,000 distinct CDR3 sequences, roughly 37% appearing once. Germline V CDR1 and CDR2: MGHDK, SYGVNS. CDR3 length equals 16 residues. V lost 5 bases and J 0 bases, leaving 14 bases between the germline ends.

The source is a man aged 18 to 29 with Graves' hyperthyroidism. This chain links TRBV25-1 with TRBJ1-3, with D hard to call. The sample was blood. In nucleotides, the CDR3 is TGTGCCAGCAGTTTACGCCAGCCCCACTCTGGAAACACCATATATTTT. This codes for CASSLRQPHSGNTIYF.